This T cell receptor beta chain was observed in a study of blood T cells in healthy people across ages. Isolation of PBMCs gave at least 6 million cells per sample. Findings of the study overall: TCR beta diversity tracked closely with naive T cell percentage. Possibly, changes in expanded clonotypes were confounded because donor CMV status was unknown. Unsorted PBMCs blocked a conclusive comparison of naive and antigen-experienced cells.

A J-beta primer mix and a sample-barcoded 5' primer were used in a second PCR of roughly 6 to 11 cycles. TCRdb ran MiXCR on the 5' RACE reads and lists one entry per CDR3 protein. The sample lists fewer than 1 million distinct CDR3 sequences, about 42% occurring once. On this clonotype: Antigen: not known.

This CDR3 region has 12 residues. Germline V gene lookup returns CDR1 GTSNPN and CDR2 SVGIG (reference sequence). V lost 0 bases, J lost 8 bases, and 5 bases lay in between. The sequence derives from a man between 60 and 70 years old in good health. Sequencing used blood. This chain links TRBV30 with TRBJ1-6; D remains ambiguous. Written as DNA, the CDR3 is TGTGCCTGGAGTGTATCGTATTCACCCCTCCACTTT. Its translation is CAWSVSYSPLHF.